Listed here is a single TCR beta chain. Methods used by the authors: Cell counts per sample came from amplifying reference gene primers. Assay: immunoSEQ multiplex PCR; the TCRdb copy retains only in-frame clones and omits some. The V and J calls and clone size come from that table; D and trimming were worked out from the DNA. The data show hundreds of thousands of clones, approximately 89% seen once. This sample is drawn from a study of blood T cell repertoires in COVID-19. Across the study: Spain, Italy and the United States supplied samples that represented acute and convalescent COVID-19. The analysed material was cDNA or gDNA that came from T cells, B-cell-depleted T cells, or PBMCs.

The CDR3 runs to 16 residues. J lost 5 bases, V lost 4 bases, and 10 bases had no gene match. Germline V gene sequence: CDR1 MNHEY, CDR2 SVGAGI. The sample was peripheral blood. This TCR came from a woman aged 60-75 years who had recovered from COVID-19. The chain joins TRBV6-5 to TRBJ1-2; the match to TRBD1 covers 10 bases. CDR3 in amino acids: CASSSPRDRGKYGYTF. CDR3 bases: TGTGCCAGCAGTTCCCCACGGGACAGGGGAAAGTATGGCTACACCTTC.